This T cell receptor beta chain came from a study of T cell therapy after organ transplantation. For the study at large: Expansion used a peptide pool of 30 HLA class I and II CMV epitopes. General observations from the study: Post-therapy reconstitution appeared to include transferred and endogenous clonotypes.

Sequenced by immunoSEQ multiplex PCR; TCRdb stores in-frame clones only, minus some. Of 45,000 to 50,000 clones in the sample, 94% were seen once. In regard to this clone: The antigen is not known.

V was clipped by 1 base and J by 8 bases; unmatched bases: 10. Germline V CDR1 and CDR2: LNHDA, SQIVND (reference sequence). The CDR3 covers 15 residues. V usage is TRBV19 and J usage is TRBJ1-2, with 7 bases fitting TRBD1. This specimen was CD8+ T cells from blood, taken before autologous CMV-specific T cell therapy. The sequence derives from a human patient who had received a solid organ transplant and had CMV disease. CDR3 residues: CASSIGLPQGHGYTF. The CDR3 DNA is TGTGCCAGTAGTATAGGGCTGCCACAGGGGCACGGCTACACCTTC. The full variable domain, with the rest looked up from reference TRBV19 and TRBJ1-2, is DGGITQSPKYLFRKEGQNVTLSCEQNLNHDAMYWYRQDPGQGLRLIYYSQIVNDFQKGDIAEGYSVSREKKESFPLTVTSAQKNPTAFYLCASSIGLPQGHGYTFGSGTRLTVV.